These 27 T cell receptor beta chains came from one sample sequenced in a study of T cell repertoires in cytomegalovirus infection. TCRdb analysed the reads with MiXCR anew, one entry per CDR3 protein. The sample has 80,000 or so distinct CDR3 sequences, roughly 39% seen once. No cognate antigen is known for these TCRs. Material: CD8+ T cells from cultured PBMCs, obtained from culture after CMV antigen stimulation. All receptors come from a human donor in good health (CMV status not recorded). Some clones in this sample may be carry-over from other donors' samples.

In nucleotides, the CDR3 is TGTGCCAGCAGCTTAGATCGCGGGGTGTGGGGGGCGAGAACTGAAGCTTTCTTT. Encoded protein: CASSLDRGVWGARTEAFF. V usage is TRBV11-3 and J usage is TRBJ1-1; weak D call: TRBD1 (6 bases). Trimming stripped 0 bases from V and 5 bases from J, with 22 bases between. The CDR3 sequence is 18 residues long. Germline V gene lookup returns CDR1 SGHNT and CDR2 YENEEA.

The count of this clonotype is one. This chain joins TRBV28 and TRBJ1-2; D is possibly TRBD1 (6 bases). There are 14 residues in the CDR3. Germline V gene data show CDR1 as MDHEN and CDR2 as SYDVKM. Trimming took 5 bases from V and 8 from J, leaving 18 bases between them. The CDR3 region has the DNA TGTGCCAGCAGTCTAGCAGATCGACAGGAAGGCTACACCTTC. Translating it yields CASSLADRQEGYTF.

The V and J genes are TRBV5-1 and TRBJ2-1; either TRBD1 or TRBD2 may fit D (6 bases each). Trimming shortened V by 4 bases and J by 6 bases, and 20 bases separated the two germline ends. The germline CDR1 and CDR2 sequences are SGHRS and YFSETQ. The CDR3 is 16 amino acids. CDR3 region: CASSAGLGGSTNEQFF. CDR3 in DNA: TGCGCCAGCAGCGCGGGGCTGGGGGGCAGCACCAATGAGCAGTTCTTC.

CDR3 DNA sequence: TGTGCCAGCAGTGGGGGGGGCCGAGGAAGCTACGAGCAGTACTTC. Its translation is CASSGGGRGSYEQYF. The chain uses TRBV5-5 and TRBJ2-7; the D gene is possibly TRBD2 (7 bases). The length of the CDR3 is 15 residues. Germline values: CDR1 SGHKS, CDR2 YYEKEE (reference sequence). V lost 5 bases and J 3 bases, leaving 18 bases between the germline ends.

This clonotype occurred once. This sequence joins TRBV3-1 and TRBJ2-7; 8 nucleotides match TRBD1. Germline V gene lookup returns CDR1 LGHDT and CDR2 YNNKEL (reference sequence). The CDR3 totals 14 residues. The J segment lost 5 bases and the V segment lost 5 bases, leaving 8 bases of the junction unmatched. This chain's CDR3 is CASSAGQGPDEQYF. In DNA, the CDR3 is TGTGCCAGCAGCGCCGGACAGGGTCCCGACGAGCAGTACTTC.

This clonotype was counted between two and nine times. The rearrangement links TRBV10-3 to TRBJ1-4, with 9 bases fitting TRBD1. Germline values: CDR1 ENHRY, CDR2 SYGVKD. The junction had 18 bases not matched to a gene; V was cut back by 6 bases and J by 7 bases. There are 18 residues in the CDR3. In DNA form, the CDR3 reads TGTGCCATCAGGCCCCCAAGTGGGACAGGGAGAAGGTTTGAAAAACTGTTTTTT. Its protein is CAIRPPSGTGRRFEKLFF.

This clonotype was found a few times. The V call is TRBV20-1, the J call TRBJ1-5; D possibly corresponds to TRBD1 (6 bases). Germline values: CDR1 DFQATT, CDR2 SNEGSKA (reference sequence). This CDR3 spans 15 amino acids. Trimming left V 1 base short and J 6 bases short, with 16 bases between. The CDR3 sequence is CSARGGGFDSQPQHF. DNA of the CDR3: TGCAGTGCTAGAGGAGGGGGTTTTGATAGTCAGCCCCAGCATTTT.

This clonotype was found a few times. The rearrangement links TRBV7-2 to TRBJ1-2, with D perhaps TRBD1 (6 bases). V lost 2 bases, J lost 6 bases, and 16 bases lay in between. Germline V gene data show CDR1 as SGHTA and CDR2 as FQGNSA. This CDR3 comprises 15 residues. In DNA, the CDR3 is TGTGCCAGCAGCTTAATTCCGGGGGCAGTTGATGGCTACACCTTC. Translation gives CASSLIPGAVDGYTF.

This clonotype has ten or more counts. The chain joins TRBV6-1 to TRBJ2-1, with 8 nucleotides matching TRBD2. Germline CDR1 is MNHNS and CDR2 is SASEGT. Trimming took 3 bases from V and 4 from J; bases not matched to a gene: 5. This CDR3 has 15 amino acids. This CDR3 is CASSELAGDYNEQFF. The CDR3 coding sequence is TGTGCCAGCAGTGAGCTAGCGGGTGATTACAATGAGCAGTTCTTC.

This clonotype turned up a few times. This chain joins TRBV11-2 and TRBJ2-1; D uncertain. V lost 4 bases and J 4 bases, leaving 8 bases between the germline ends. This CDR3 has 13 amino acids. Germline CDR1 reads SGHAT; CDR2 reads FQNNGV. The CDR3 bases are TGTGCCAGCAGCTCCACGCTGTACAATGAGCAGTTCTTC. Translated: CASSSTLYNEQFF.

This clonotype was seen a handful of times. J is TRBJ2-1 and V is TRBV2; 8 nucleotides align to TRBD2. CDR1 SNHLY and CDR2 FYNNEI come from the germline V gene. The ends lost 3 bases at V and 1 base at J; junction bases unmatched: 8. The CDR3 is 17 residues long. The CDR3 sequence is CASSDVGSGVSYNEQFF. The CDR3 coding sequence is TGTGCCAGCAGTGATGTGGGTAGCGGGGTTTCCTACAATGAGCAGTTCTTC.

This clonotype has just a few counts. This chain joins TRBV7-2 and TRBJ1-6; 10 bases line up with TRBD1. Per the germline V gene, CDR1 is SGHTA and CDR2 is FQGNSA. The J segment lost 8 bases and the V segment lost 1 base, leaving 8 bases of the junction unmatched. The length of the CDR3 is 17 residues. This chain's CDR3 is CASSLGWDRGGYSPLHF. DNA of the CDR3: TGTGCCAGCAGCTTAGGCTGGGACAGGGGAGGCTATTCACCCCTCCACTTT.

The chain is built from TRBV7-6 and TRBJ2-1, with D unclear. Germline V gives CDR1 SGHVS, CDR2 FNYEAQ. Trimming took off 0 bases at V and 7 bases at J, with 13 bases between the two ends. The CDR3 runs to 15 residues. The CDR3 loop reads CASSLAADKNNEQFF. DNA of the CDR3: TGTGCCAGCAGCTTAGCTGCTGATAAAAATAATGAGCAGTTCTTC.

This clonotype showed up just a few times. The rearrangement links TRBV7-9 to TRBJ1-1, with a tentative D call TRBD1 (6 bases). Trimming stripped 7 bases from V and 4 bases from J, with 16 bases between. The CDR3 spans 14 residues. From germline, CDR1 is SEHNR and CDR2 FQNEAQ (reference sequence). The CDR3 loop is CASTVIGGTTEAFF. DNA of the CDR3: TGTGCCAGCACCGTAATAGGGGGGACCACTGAAGCTTTCTTT.

This clonotype was detected only a few times. The chain has TRBV6-1 and TRBJ2-7; D gene uncertain. Trimming took off 7 bases at V and 3 bases at J, with 10 bases between the two ends. This CDR3 has 12 amino acids. Looked up from germline, CDR1 is MNHNS and CDR2 is SASEGT. In DNA form, the CDR3 reads TGTGCCAGCACGGCAGGAGACTACGAGCAGTACTTC. Protein: CASTAGDYEQYF.

The J gene is TRBJ1-1, the V gene TRBV20-1; D ambiguous. Germline loops: CDR1 DFQATT, CDR2 SNEGSKA (reference sequence). The CDR3 is 15 amino acids. The V and J ends lost 5 bases and 3 bases respectively, with 19 bases between them. The DNA for the CDR3 is TGCAGTGCTGAGGGCCCCTCGAAGGTGTACACTGAAGCTTTCTTT. Protein sequence: CSAEGPSKVYTEAFF.

This clonotype was seen many times. The chain links TRBV6-5 to TRBJ1-3; D not resolved. V gave up 0 bases and J gave up 4 bases, with 4 bases separating them. The CDR3 is 13 residues long. Germline CDR1 and CDR2: MNHEY and SVGAGI. The CDR3 protein is CASSYSIGNTIYF. The CDR3 DNA reads TGTGCCAGCAGTTACTCGATCGGAAACACCATATATTTT.

Here the CDR3 reads CASSPNGLGLGQPQHF. For the CDR3, the DNA is TGTGCCAGCAGCCCGAACGGGCTAGGGCTCGGTCAGCCCCAGCATTTT. The rearrangement joins TRBV25-1 to TRBJ1-5; no clear D. The V gene's germline CDR1 is MGHDK and CDR2 SYGVNS. The V end was cut by 6 bases, the J end by 6 bases, with 21 bases between. The CDR3 contains 16 residues. The variable domain in full, with the rest retrieved from reference TRBV25-1 and TRBJ1-5, is EADIYQTPRYLVIGTGKKITLECSQTMGHDKMYWYQQDPGMELHLIHYSYGVNSTEKGDLSSESTVSRIRTEHFPLTLESARPSHTSQYLCASSPNGLGLGQPQHFGDGTRLSIL.

The chain recombines TRBV28 with TRBJ2-7; 8 bases line up with TRBD2. J gave up 7 bases and V 3 bases, and 20 bases lay outside the gene matches. This CDR3 is 18 amino acids long. Germline V gene sequence: CDR1 MDHEN, CDR2 SYDVKM. The CDR3 DNA reads TGTGCCAGCAGTTTGGGTGCTCGGGGGGGACAAATTCGTAAAGAGCAGTACTTC. Protein: CASSLGARGGQIRKEQYF.

V is TRBV10-3 and J is TRBJ2-7, with D unclear. Trimming left V 8 bases short and J 0 bases short, with 8 bases between. This CDR3 contains 12 residues. The V gene's germline CDR1 is ENHRY and CDR2 SYGVKD. The CDR3 DNA follows: TGTGCCATCCAGGTCAACTCCTACGAGCAGTACTTC. As protein: CAIQVNSYEQYF.

This clonotype showed up just a few times. This chain uses TRBV7-8 with TRBJ1-1; the D is unclear. CDR3 length equals 15 residues. The V end was cut by 5 bases, the J end by 1 base, with 14 bases between. Germline CDR1 is SGHVS and CDR2 is FQNEAQ. Here the CDR3 DNA reads TGTGCCAGCAGCGCGACTCGACGTGGGAACACTGAAGCTTTCTTT. Translating gives CASSATRRGNTEAFF.

This chain joins TRBV2 and TRBJ1-1; TRBD1 might be the D (6 bases). The CDR3 runs 15 residues. Germline V gene lookup returns CDR1 SNHLY and CDR2 FYNNEI. V was pared by 6 bases and J by 4 bases, with 18 bases between. The DNA for the CDR3 is TGTGCCAGCAGGGACAGCGTCGAACTAACCACTGAAGCTTTCTTT. Translation: CASRDSVELTTEAFF. Supplemented by reference TRBV2 and TRBJ1-1, the full variable domain reads EPEVTQTPSHQVTQMGQEVILRCVPISNHLYFYWYRQILGQKVEFLVSFYNNEISEKSEIFDDQFSVERPDGSNFTLKIRSTKLEDSAMYFCASRDSVELTTEAFFGQGTRLTVV.

This chain joins TRBV12-3 or TRBV12-4 and TRBJ1-3; tentatively, D is TRBD1 (6 bases). V was pared by 4 bases and J by 0 bases, with 19 bases between. The CDR3 contains 18 residues. The CDR3 DNA sequence: TGTGCCAGCAGTTCGACAGGCGTTGTGGACCTCTCTGGAAACACCATATATTTT. Encoded protein: CASSSTGVVDLSGNTIYF.

In its sample, this clonotype was seen a few times. The chain recombines TRBV7-8 with TRBJ1-5; D is ambiguous. With 1 base removed from V and 9 bases from J, the gap between germline ends came to 10 bases. The CDR3 sequence is 13 residues long. Germline V lookup: CDR1 SGHVS, CDR2 FQNEAQ. CDR3 in DNA: TGTGCCAGCAGCTTAGAGGCCCTACGGCCCCAGCATTTT. Translating it yields CASSLEALRPQHF.

This clonotype was recorded at least ten times. This chain uses TRBV11-3 with TRBJ1-6, with TRBD1 identical over 7 bases. V lost 0 bases, J lost 10 bases, and 12 bases stayed unmatched. Germline lookup yields CDR1 SGHNT and CDR2 YENEEA. The length of the CDR3 is 17 residues. The CDR3 reads CASSLDHPTGYGSPLHF. DNA of the CDR3: TGTGCCAGCAGCTTAGACCACCCGACAGGGTACGGATCACCCCTCCACTTT.

This clonotype showed up just once. The chain combines TRBV13 with TRBJ2-1; a weak D match, TRBD2 (5 bases). Germline lookup yields CDR1 PRHDT and CDR2 FYEKMQ (reference sequence). Trimming took off 3 bases at V and 5 bases at J, with 11 bases between the two ends. The CDR3 totals 14 residues. The CDR3 here is CASSFRGYDNEQFF. The CDR3 region has the DNA TGTGCCAGCAGCTTTAGAGGGTATGACAATGAGCAGTTCTTC.

There are a few counts of this clonotype. The chain links TRBV6-2 or TRBV6-3 to TRBJ2-7; either TRBD1 or TRBD2 may fit D (5 bases each). This CDR3 is 15 amino acids long. The V and J ends lost 5 bases and 3 bases respectively, with 17 bases between them. Germline CDR1 is MNHEY and CDR2 is SVGEGT. The CDR3 here is CASSTPRGLDYEQYF. CDR3 in DNA: TGTGCCAGCAGTACTCCCCGGGGCCTTGACTACGAGCAGTACTTC.